The entry that follows covers one T cell receptor (beta chain) sequence. Its antigen is undetermined. V was clipped by 5 bases and J by 0 bases, with 17 bases between them. Germline values: CDR1 SGHAT, CDR2 FQDESV (reference sequence). The CDR3 is made up of 18 amino acids. This sample was included in a study of T cells after yellow fever vaccination. Overall study context: The authors prepared low-cell-number fractions using SMART-Seq v4 Ultra Low Input. Study-level points and caveats: Secondary responses were weaker yet peaked faster, day 5 versus 15.

In TCRdb, the 5' RACE reads were re-called with MiXCR into one record per CDR3 protein. The sample lists some 500,000 distinct CDR3 sequences, approximately 15% occurring once. Sequencing used PBMCs, obtained on the day of the yellow fever booster vaccination. V and J are TRBV11-1 and TRBJ2-6, with D perhaps matching TRBD1 (6 bases). The receptor comes from a man in his thirties or forties who received the YFV17D yellow fever vaccine. CDR3 nucleotide sequence: TGTGCCAGCAGCAAGACAGGCGTTTTTATCTCTGGGGCCAACGTCCTGACTTTC. It specifies CASSKTGVFISGANVLTF.